This T cell receptor (beta chain) was sequenced for a study of cytomegalovirus exposure and HLA in healthy donors. Regarding the study as a whole: Excluded: some indistinguishable V segments such as TRBV6-2 and TRBV6-3.

It was with 60 Vbeta and 13 Jbeta primers that the PCR ran. Authors' processing steps: Later reanalysis found roughly 80 million unique TCR beta chains, 10 million to 14 million of them shared. Here immunoSEQ multiplex PCR was the method, and the copy in TCRdb shows in-frame clones only, minus some. V and J calls and clone size are copied from that table; D and trimming were computed from the DNA. The sample lists some 150,000 clones; over 65% were seen once. Worth noting for this clone: The antigen remains undetermined.

The germline gives CDR1 KGHSH, CDR2 LQKENI. The V and J ends lost 4 bases and 6 bases respectively, with 19 bases between them. CDR3 length: 15 amino acids. The clonotype originates from a female donor in good health and CMV-seronegative. The sequencing sample was made of PBMCs. The genes are TRBV18 and TRBJ2-7, with D perhaps matching TRBD2 (6 bases). Written as DNA, the CDR3 is TGTGCCAGCTCACTACAGGCTCCTGGGGGAGGCGAGCAGTACTTC. Residues: CASSLQAPGGGEQYF. The complete variable domain, with remaining parts taken from reference TRBV18 and TRBJ2-7, reads NAGVMQNPRHLVRRRGQEARLRCSPMKGHSHVYWYRQLPEEGLKFMVYLQKENIIDESGMPKERFSAEFPKEGPSILRIQQVVRGDSAAYFCASSLQAPGGGEQYFGPGTRLTVT.